One and the same sample provided the 17 T cell receptor beta chains below, sequenced in a study of blood T cells in healthy people across ages. Through a sample-barcoded 5' primer and a J-beta primer mix, a second PCR was run for about 6 to 12 cycles. TCRdb ran MiXCR on the 5' RACE reads and lists one entry per CDR3 protein. The data show about 580,000 distinct CDR3 sequences, around half seen once. The sequenced sample consisted of blood. All receptors come from an older man in good health.

This rearrangement joins TRBV7-9 to TRBJ2-5; 8 positions agree with TRBD2. Germline-derived CDR1 and CDR2 are SEHNR and FQNEAQ (reference sequence). The V and J ends lost 5 bases and 5 bases, in that order; junction bases with no gene match: 10. CDR3 length: 15 residues. Here the CDR3 reads CASSATSGRLETQYF. CDR3 sequence (DNA): TGTGCCAGCAGCGCCACTAGCGGACGCTTGGAGACCCAGTACTTC.

This clonotype came up a few times. J is TRBJ2-3 and V is TRBV20-1; D not certain. Deletions cut 6 bases from V and 8 bases from J, with 18 bases between. The CDR3 is 13 amino acids. Germline CDR1 DFQATT, CDR2 SNEGSKA (reference sequence). CDR3 region: CSADFHSASTQYF. The CDR3 DNA follows: TGCAGTGCCGATTTTCACAGTGCATCTACGCAGTATTTT.

A few counts support this clonotype. The chain uses TRBV4-3 and TRBJ2-7; D remains unclear. Germline V gene lookup returns CDR1 LGHNA and CDR2 YSLEER. CDR3 length: 16 residues. V lost 0 bases and J lost 3, with 15 bases in between. Here the CDR3 DNA reads TGCGCCAGCAGCCAAGATGCAGGTGTAGAAAACTACGAGCAGTACTTC. Its protein product is CASSQDAGVENYEQYF.

This clonotype came up a few times. V gene TRBV20-1 combines with J gene TRBJ2-3; 12 bases align to TRBD2. V dropped 6 bases and J dropped 8; count of bases not matched to a gene: 12. The CDR3 is 15 residues long. Germline V gives CDR1 DFQATT, CDR2 SNEGSKA (reference sequence). The CDR3 protein is CSAQLAGGPGGTQYF. The CDR3 DNA is TGCAGTGCACAACTAGCGGGGGGCCCAGGGGGTACGCAGTATTTT.

This chain connects TRBV12-3 or TRBV12-4 to TRBJ2-5; TRBD1 matches at 7 bases. This CDR3 spans 15 amino acids. Germline trimming cut 6 bases from V and 9 bases from J; bases unmatched to any gene: 16. CDR3 region: CASSTGTVPGNAQYF. The CDR3 DNA sequence: TGTGCCAGCAGCACCGGGACAGTGCCAGGGAATGCCCAGTACTTC.

This clonotype was observed many times. This chain joins TRBV6-5 and TRBJ2-1; 8 nucleotides match TRBD1. V trimming: 2 bases; J trimming: 9 bases; junction bases outside the gene matches: 9. CDR1 and CDR2 (germline): MNHEY, SVGAGI. CDR3 length equals 15 residues. The CDR3 DNA reads as TGTGCCAGCAGTTACGAAGGACAGGGTTATGCTGAGCAGTTCTTC. Translated: CASSYEGQGYAEQFF.

This clonotype turned up a few times. The rearrangement links TRBV5-1 to TRBJ1-2; no reliable D call. V was trimmed by 0 bases and J by 4 bases, leaving 19 bases between them. There are 17 residues in the CDR3. CDR1 is SGHRS and CDR2 is YFSETQ in the germline V gene. CDR3 sequence reads: CASSLAFERLSGYGYTF. DNA for the CDR3: TGCGCCAGCAGCTTGGCCTTTGAGAGGTTATCGGGCTATGGCTACACCTTC.

This clonotype was observed a few times. This may come from a read error, since a much larger clone is one base off. The rearrangement links TRBV6-5 to TRBJ2-5, with D unclear. The germline V gene has CDR1 MNHEY and CDR2 SVGAGI. The V and J ends lost 6 bases and 5 bases respectively, with 22 bases between them. The CDR3 consists of 16 residues. CDR3: CASSRSAGPFRETQYF. The CDR3 nucleotides read TGTGCCAGCAGCCGCAGCGCCGGGCCATTTAGGGAGACCCAGTACTTC.

The rearrangement uses TRBV3-1 and TRBJ2-6, with 7 bases lining up with TRBD2. Losses at the gene ends were 1 base for V and 1 base for J; bases not matched to a gene: 4. The germline CDR1 and CDR2 sequences are LGHDT and YNNKEL (reference sequence). The CDR3 consists of 17 residues. CDR3 protein: CASSQGGGYSGANVLTF. The DNA of the CDR3 is TGTGCCAGCAGCCAAGGGGGGGGTTATTCTGGGGCCAACGTCCTGACTTTC. Together with reference TRBV3-1 and TRBJ2-6, the CDR3 gives the full variable domain: DTAVSQTPKYLVTQMGNDKSIKCEQNLGHDTMYWYKQDSKKFLKIMFSYNNKELIINETVPNRFSPKSPDKAHLNLHINSLELGDSAVYFCASSQGGGYSGANVLTFGAGSRLTVL.

The chain joins TRBV7-9 to TRBJ1-1; perhaps TRBD1 as D (6 bases). The germline V and J ends were trimmed by 2 bases and 3 bases, with 10 bases remaining between them. The CDR3 covers 14 residues. Germline lookup yields CDR1 SEHNR and CDR2 FQNEAQ (reference sequence). The CDR3 bases are TGTGCCAGCAGCTTACCACAGGGTTACACTGAAGCTTTCTTT. It encodes CASSLPQGYTEAFF.

This clonotype came up a few times. A much larger clone lies a single base off, so this may be a read error. The chain employs TRBV5-1 and TRBJ2-7; 10 bases map to TRBD1. Germline V CDR1 and CDR2: SGHRS, YFSETQ. V dropped 4 bases and J dropped 7; count of bases not matched to a gene: 8. The CDR3 spans 14 residues. The CDR3 bases are TGCGCCAGCAGCCCCGGGACAGGGGCGAATGAGCAGTACTTC. This sequence encodes CASSPGTGANEQYF.

This clonotype has more than one count but fewer than ten. The chain recombines TRBV7-9 with TRBJ1-1, with 8 bases lining up with TRBD1. The V and J ends lost 7 bases and 1 base, in that order; junction bases with no gene match: 2. Germline V CDR1 and CDR2: SEHNR, FQNEAQ (reference sequence). This CDR3 has 13 residues. The CDR3 sequence: CASITGGNTEAFF. The CDR3 DNA reads as TGTGCCAGCATCACAGGGGGGAACACTGAAGCTTTCTTT.

This sequence joins TRBV7-2 and TRBJ1-4; D is uncertain. CDR1 SGHTA and CDR2 FQGNSA come from the germline V gene. Trimming pared 1 base from V and 5 bases from J, leaving 11 bases between. This CDR3 contains 15 residues. CDR3 protein: CASSLVRFGNEKLFF. CDR3 sequence (DNA): TGTGCCAGCAGCTTAGTCAGGTTCGGGAATGAAAAACTGTTTTTT.

The chain has TRBV12-3 or TRBV12-4 and TRBJ2-1, with a weak D call TRBD2 (6 bases). V was pared by 5 bases and J by 10 bases, with 15 bases between. The CDR3 runs 13 residues. The CDR3 DNA sequence: TGTGCCAGCAGTGCGGCGGGACTGATGGAGCAGTTCTTC. Its protein is CASSAAGLMEQFF.

V usage is TRBV20-1 and J usage is TRBJ2-7, with 8 positions matching TRBD2. Germline trimming cut 3 bases from V and 4 bases from J; bases unmatched to any gene: 5. Germline CDR1 DFQATT, CDR2 SNEGSKA (reference sequence). This CDR3 has 13 amino acids. The CDR3 bases are TGCAGTGCTAGCGGGGGGGCCCAGTACGAGCAGTACTTC. It translates to CSASGGAQYEQYF.

The chain recombines TRBV9 with TRBJ2-7, with 10 positions matching TRBD1. The CDR3 is 16 residues long. Germline V gene lookup returns CDR1 SGDLS and CDR2 YYNGEE. Trimming at V came to 4 bases and at J to 0 bases, leaving 7 bases not matched to a gene. CDR3 residues: CASSTGTGESSYEQYF. CDR3 DNA sequence: TGTGCCAGCAGCACCGGGACAGGGGAGAGCTCCTACGAGCAGTACTTC. The full variable domain, with the rest looked up from reference TRBV9 and TRBJ2-7, is DSGVTQTPKHLITATGQRVTLRCSPRSGDLSVYWYQQSLDQGLQFLIQYYNGEERAKGNILERFSAQQFPDLHSELNLSSLELGDSALYFCASSTGTGESSYEQYFGPGTRLTVT.

This chain connects TRBV9 to TRBJ2-1; 12 bases fit TRBD2. The CDR3 contains 15 residues. The V segment lost 2 bases and the J segment 10 bases; nucleotides outside the gene matches: 7. Germline V lookup: CDR1 SGDLS, CDR2 YYNGEE. This CDR3 reads CASSVRTSGVREQFF. CDR3 coding DNA: TGTGCCAGCAGCGTCCGGACTAGCGGGGTCCGGGAGCAGTTCTTC.